The entry below describes one TCR beta chain. The CDR3 extends over 11 amino acids. Deletions cut 1 base from V and 13 bases from J, with 8 bases between. Germline V CDR1 and CDR2: SGHAT, FQNNGV. Per the original methods: Reference gene primers were amplified, and this amplification served to estimate nucleated cell counts. Sequenced by immunoSEQ multiplex PCR; TCRdb stores in-frame clones only, minus some. V and J calls and clone size are copied from that table; D and trimming were computed from the DNA. The sample lists approximately 170,000 clones; approximately 79% were seen once. The sample originates from a study of blood T cell repertoires in COVID-19. Study-wide background: The samples span acute and convalescent COVID-19 from the United States, Italy and Spain.

Source material: peripheral blood. V usage is TRBV11-2 and J usage is TRBJ2-1, with D unclear. This sequence originates from a woman aged 50 to 60 with acute or convalescent COVID-19. Here the CDR3 DNA reads TGTGCCAGCAGCTTAGCGCTAGACCAGTTCTTC. Its translation is CASSLALDQFF. Complete variable domain (other parts from reference TRBV11-2 and TRBJ2-1): EAGVAQSPRYKIIEKRQSVAFWCNPISGHATLYWYQQILGQGPKLLIQFQNNGVVDDSQLPKDRFSAERLKGVDSTLKIQPAKLEDSAVYLCASSLALDQFFGPGTRLTVL.